This T cell receptor beta chain was documented in a study of blood T cell repertoires in COVID-19. Study background: The study drew acute and convalescent COVID-19 samples from the United States, Italy and Spain.

Only one count was recorded for this clone. Clones were sequenced by immunoSEQ multiplex PCR, and TCRdb holds only the in-frame ones, with some missing. Here the sample spans about 330,000 clones, more than 70% being singletons. The sample consisted of peripheral blood. This TCR derives from a woman between 45 and 65 years old with acute or convalescent COVID-19.

CDR3 loop: CASSPSRGETQYF. CDR3 DNA sequence: TGTGCCAGCAGCCCCTCGCGGGGAGAGACCCAGTACTTC. The chain has TRBV14 and TRBJ2-5; the D gene is possibly TRBD2 (6 bases). The CDR3 loop spans 13 amino acids. Per germline, CDR1 SGHDN and CDR2 FVKESK. Trimming left V 4 bases short and J 4 bases short, with 10 bases between.